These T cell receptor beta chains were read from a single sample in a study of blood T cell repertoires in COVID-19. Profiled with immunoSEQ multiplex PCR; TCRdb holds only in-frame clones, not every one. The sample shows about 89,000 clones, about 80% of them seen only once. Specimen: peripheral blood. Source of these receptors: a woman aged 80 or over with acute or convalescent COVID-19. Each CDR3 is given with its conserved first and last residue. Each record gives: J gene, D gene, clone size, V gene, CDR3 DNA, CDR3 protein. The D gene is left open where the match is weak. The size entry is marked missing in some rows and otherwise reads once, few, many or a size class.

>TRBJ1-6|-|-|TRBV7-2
TGTGCCAGCAGCTTAACGCAACAGGGTTCACCCCTCCACTTT
CASSLTQQGSPLHF
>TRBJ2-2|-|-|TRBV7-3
TGTGCCAGCAGCTTAACTAAAAACACCGGGGAGCTGTTTTTT
CASSLTKNTGELFF
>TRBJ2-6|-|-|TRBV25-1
TGTGCCAGCAGTGAAAGGGCAGGGAAAGCCTCTGGGGCCAACGTCCTGACTTTC
CASSERAGKASGANVLTF
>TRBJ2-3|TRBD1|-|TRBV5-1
TGCGCCAGCAGCCTAACCAGACAGGGACCAGATACGCAGTATTTT
CASSLTRQGPDTQYF
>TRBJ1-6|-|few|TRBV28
TGTGCCAGCAGGGCGCGGTCACCCCTCCACTTT
CASRARSPLHF
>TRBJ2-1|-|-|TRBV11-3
TGTGCCAGCAGCCTTTTTGGTCAGGGGCTCAATGAGCAGTTCTTC
CASSLFGQGLNEQFF
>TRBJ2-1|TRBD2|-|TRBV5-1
TGCGCCAGCAGTATGGGACTAACCGCTTACAATGAGCAGTTCTTC
CASSMGLTAYNEQFF
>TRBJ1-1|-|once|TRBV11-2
TGTGCCAGCAGCTCCTTGCAGGGCATGAACACTGAAGCTTTCTTT
CASSSLQGMNTEAFF
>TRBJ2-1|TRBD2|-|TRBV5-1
TGCGCCAGCAGCTCCCGGACTAGCGGGGAGCAGTTCTTC
CASSSRTSGEQFF
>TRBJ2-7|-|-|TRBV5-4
TGTGCCAGCAGGACCCGGGGGTACTCCTACGAGCAGTACTTC
CASRTRGYSYEQYF
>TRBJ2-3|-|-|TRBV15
TGTGCCACCAGCAGGGTAGGGACACAGGATACGCAGTATTTT
CATSRVGTQDTQYF
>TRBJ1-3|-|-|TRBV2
TGTGCCAGCAGACGGGACTCTGGAAACACCATATATTTT
CASRRDSGNTIYF